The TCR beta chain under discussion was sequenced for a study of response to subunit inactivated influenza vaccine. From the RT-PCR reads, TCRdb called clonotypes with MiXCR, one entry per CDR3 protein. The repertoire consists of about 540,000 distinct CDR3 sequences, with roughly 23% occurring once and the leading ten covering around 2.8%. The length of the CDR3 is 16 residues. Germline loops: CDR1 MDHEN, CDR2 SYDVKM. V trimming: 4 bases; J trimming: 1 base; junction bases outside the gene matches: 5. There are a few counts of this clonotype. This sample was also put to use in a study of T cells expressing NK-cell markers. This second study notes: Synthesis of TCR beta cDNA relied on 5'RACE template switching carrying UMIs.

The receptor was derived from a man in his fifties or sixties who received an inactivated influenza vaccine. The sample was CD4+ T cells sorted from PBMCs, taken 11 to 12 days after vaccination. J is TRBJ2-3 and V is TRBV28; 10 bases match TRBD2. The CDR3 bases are TGTGCCAGCAGTTCCCCCGGACTAGCGGGCACAGATACGCAGTATTTT. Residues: CASSSPGLAGTDTQYF.